These 8 T cell receptor beta chains originate from one sample sequenced in a study of Ad26.COV2.S vaccination and SARS-CoV-2 variants. Clones were sequenced by immunoSEQ multiplex PCR, and TCRdb holds only the in-frame ones, with some missing. Here the sample spans about 680,000 clones, around 92% being singletons. Treatment indicated: 15 to 20 received Ad26.COV2.S at low or high dose, single or two shots; 5 received placebo; per-sample allocation not given. Collection of the samples took place on day 63 after the first injection of vaccine or placebo. The material was peripheral blood, obtained in a trial of Ad26.COV2.S vaccine versus placebo. The receptors derive from a person between 18 and 59 years old who received the Ad26.COV2.S COVID-19 vaccine or a placebo.

The chain recombines TRBV5-1 with TRBJ2-3, with D unclear. The CDR3 extends over 15 amino acids. CDR1 is SGHRS and CDR2 is YFSETQ in the germline V gene. Trimming cost V 4 bases and J 0 bases, with 12 bases left between them. The DNA for the CDR3 is TGCGCCAGCAGCATTATAGTAGGTAGCACAGATACGCAGTATTTT. It yields the protein CASSIIVGSTDTQYF.

The chain recombines TRBV6-2 or TRBV6-3 with TRBJ2-2, with 8 bases identical to TRBD2. Germline-derived CDR1 and CDR2 are MNHEY and SVGEGT. Trimming removed 5 bases from V and 5 bases from J; junction bases left unmatched: 4. This CDR3 spans 14 amino acids. CDR3 DNA: TGTGCCAGCAGTCGGGGGGGGTCAACCGGGGAGCTGTTTTTT. Translated: CASSRGGSTGELFF.

J is TRBJ2-3 and V is TRBV5-6; 8 bases are shared with TRBD2. The ends lost 2 bases at V and 3 bases at J; junction bases unmatched: 8. CDR3 size: 16 residues. Looked up from germline, CDR1 is SGHDT and CDR2 is YYEEEE. The CDR3: CASSFSTTGGTDTQYF. In DNA, the CDR3 is TGTGCCAGCAGCTTTTCGACTACGGGAGGGACAGATACGCAGTATTTT.

In regard to this clone: The same CDR3 is also encoded by other DNA sequences in this sample. V and J are TRBV7-6 and TRBJ2-2; 8 bases fit TRBD1. This CDR3 is built from 15 residues. Germline CDR1 and CDR2: SGHVS and FNYEAQ. V trimming: 4 bases; J trimming: 1 base; junction bases outside the gene matches: 2. The chain's CDR3 is CASSSGQGNTGELFF. In nucleotides, the CDR3 is TGTGCCAGCAGCTCAGGACAGGGGAACACCGGGGAGCTGTTTTTT.

The gene calls are TRBV5-8 and TRBJ2-3; possibly TRBD2 for D (6 bases). Germline-derived CDR1 and CDR2 are SGHTS and YDEGEE. The CDR3 has 14 residues. V dropped 4 bases and J dropped 4 bases, with 13 bases sitting between them. The CDR3 reads CASSRGFGSDTQYF. For the CDR3, the DNA is TGTGCCAGCAGCCGGGGGTTTGGGTCAGATACGCAGTATTTT.

This rearrangement joins TRBV7-2 to TRBJ2-3; a weak D match, TRBD2 (5 bases). The V gene lost 5 bases and the J gene lost 2 bases, with 23 bases spanning the gap. The CDR3 consists of 18 residues. Germline values: CDR1 SGHTA, CDR2 FQGNSA. The CDR3 coding sequence is TGTGCCAGCAGCCCCCCGCCGTTCGCGGGTGGGGTCACAGATACGCAGTATTTT. Protein sequence: CASSPPPFAGGVTDTQYF.

Turning to this clone: The junction shows a germline mismatch at one end, possibly a read error. The chain recombines TRBV5-1 with TRBJ2-2, with D unresolved. This CDR3 is built from 14 residues. Germline V lookup: CDR1 SGHRS, CDR2 YFSETQ. The CDR3 DNA follows: TGCGCCAGCAGCTTGGAGCCGAATACCGGGGAGCTGTTTTTT. This sequence encodes CASSLEPNTGELFF.

The V and J genes are TRBV18 and TRBJ2-7, with no clear D. Trimming removed 4 bases at V and 2 bases at J, with 15 bases between. The germline V gene has CDR1 KGHSH and CDR2 LQKENI. CDR3 length equals 15 residues. The chain's CDR3 is CASSLRVGDPYEQYF. The CDR3 nucleotides read TGTGCCAGCTCACTTCGCGTTGGGGATCCCTACGAGCAGTACTTC.